A selection of T cell receptor beta chains follows, all from one sample in a study of cytomegalovirus exposure and HLA in healthy donors. Profiled with immunoSEQ multiplex PCR; TCRdb holds only in-frame clones, not every one. Here the sample spans 90,000 to 120,000 clones, about 74% being singletons. Sequences were obtained from PBMCs. Receptors originate from a woman between 40 and 50 years old in good health and CMV-seropositive. Both conserved end residues are part of each CDR3. D genes are given only for firm matches. The size of a clone is reported for some rows only, either as once, few or many, or as a class for expanded clones.

d_call clone_size j_call v_call cdr3_aa cdr3_nt
. . TRBJ1-5 TRBV30 CAWSRQSHQPQHF TGTGCCTGGAGTAGACAGAGTCATCAGCCCCAGCATTTT
. few TRBJ1-1 TRBV6-5 CASSRRDGRRAFF TGTGCCAGCAGCCGCAGGGATGGGCGAAGAGCTTTCTTT
. . TRBJ2-5 TRBV5-1 CASSLGVVSGKKGETQYF TGCGCCAGCAGCTTGGGAGTGGTATCGGGTAAAAAGGGGGAGACCCAGTACTTC
TRBD1 . TRBJ1-3 TRBV19 CASRAPGQGWGNTIYF TGTGCCAGTAGGGCGCCGGGACAGGGGTGGGGAAACACCATATATTTT
. . TRBJ1-2 TRBV7-9 CASSQRYGGGYTF TGTGCCAGCAGCCAGCGATACGGCGGTGGCTACACCTTC
TRBD1 . TRBJ1-5 TRBV27 CASGPGQGNQPQHF TGTGCCAGCGGCCCGGGACAGGGGAATCAGCCCCAGCATTTT
TRBD1 . TRBJ1-2 TRBV4-1 CASRGTGAVYGYTF TGCGCCAGCAGGGGAACAGGGGCCGTCTATGGCTACACCTTC
. . TRBJ2-7 TRBV2 CASRYDRSREQYF TGTGCCAGCCGGTACGACAGATCTAGAGAGCAGTACTTC
TRBD1 . TRBJ2-2 TRBV29-1 CSAQGQENTGELFF TGCAGCGCCCAAGGACAGGAGAACACCGGGGAGCTGTTTTTT
. few TRBJ1-2 TRBV7-9 CASSRLVQGSNGYTF TGTGCCAGCAGCCGGTTAGTGCAGGGTAGCAATGGCTACACCTTC
TRBD1 . TRBJ2-1 TRBV5-1 CASSFQGVINEQFF TGCGCCAGCAGCTTCCAGGGGGTTATTAATGAGCAGTTCTTC
. . TRBJ1-2 TRBV28 CASTPRGEFYDYGYTF TGTGCCAGCACCCCCCGGGGTGAGTTTTATGACTATGGCTACACCTTC
. . TRBJ2-5 TRBV9 CASSRYGLGETQYF TGTGCCAGCAGCAGGTACGGACTGGGAGAGACCCAGTACTTC
TRBD1 . TRBJ2-7 TRBV5-1 CASSLEGQGGYEQYF TGCGCCAGCAGCTTGGAGGGACAGGGGGGGTACGAGCAGTACTTC
. . TRBJ1-2 TRBV4-3 CASSQDPNSYGYTF TGCGCCAGCAGCCAAGACCCAAACTCCTATGGCTACACCTTC
. once TRBJ1-1 TRBV14 CASSPQGALNTEAFF TGTGCCAGCAGCCCCCAAGGGGCGTTGAACACTGAAGCTTTCTTT
. . TRBJ2-2 TRBV6-5 CASRPGQRTGELFF TGTGCCAGCAGGCCGGGACAACGCACCGGGGAGCTGTTTTTT
. . TRBJ1-6 TRBV6-5 CASSYSGAVNSPLHF TGTGCCAGCAGTTACTCAGGGGCCGTTAATTCACCCCTCCACTTT